The rows below give T cell receptor beta chains drawn from one sample of a study of blood T cell repertoires in COVID-19. The assay was immunoSEQ multiplex PCR, and TCRdb's table has in-frame clones only and misses some. The repertoire consists of more than 250,000 clones, with around 90% occurring once and the leading ten covering around 5.8%. The sequencing sample was made of PBMCs or T cells enriched from blood (not recorded which). The receptors were sampled from a woman in her thirties or forties who had recovered from COVID-19. CDR3s include the opening cysteine and the closing phenylalanine or tryptophan. The D gene is left open where the match is weak. Size is omitted from some rows. Given values are once, few, many or a class for expanded clones.

NA	NA	TRBV18	TRBJ2-5	TGTGCCAGCTCACCAACACAAGAGACCCAGTACTTC	CASSPTQETQYF
NA	NA	TRBV18	TRBJ1-6	TGTGCCAGCTCACCACAGGCGCAGGGGAATTCACCCCTCCACTTT	CASSPQAQGNSPLHF
NA	NA	TRBV7-2	TRBJ2-1	TGTGCCAGCAGCTTACATAATGAGCAGTTCTTC	CASSLHNEQFF
NA	NA	TRBV7-8	TRBJ1-2	TGTGCCAGCAGCTTATTTCGGGATGCCCGGGGCTACACCTTC	CASSLFRDARGYTF
NA	once	TRBV3-1/TRBV3-2	TRBJ2-2	TGTGCCAGCAGCCAAGAGAATCGACTTCTTGGGGGGGAGCTGTTTTTT	CASSQENRLLGGELFF
TRBD1	NA	TRBV2	TRBJ2-7	TGTGCCAGCAGTATCCAGACAGGGGGGGTCTACGAGCAGTACTTC	CASSIQTGGVYEQYF
NA	once	TRBV3-1/TRBV3-2	TRBJ2-1	TGTGCCAGCAGCCAAGGGGGCAGGTCCTACAATGAGCAGTTCTTC	CASSQGGRSYNEQFF
TRBD1	NA	TRBV3-1/TRBV3-2	TRBJ2-3	TGTGCCAGCAGCCTGGGACAGGGGGCTACCGATACGCAGTATTTT	CASSLGQGATDTQYF
NA	NA	TRBV28	TRBJ2-7	TGTGCCAGCAGTTTATCGGGGGAGAACTACGAGCAGTACTTC	CASSLSGENYEQYF
NA	once	TRBV2	TRBJ2-7	TGTGCCAGCAGTGAAGAGCCCATCTACGAGCAGTACTTC	CASSEEPIYEQYF
TRBD1	NA	TRBV13	TRBJ2-7	TGTGCCAGCAGTCCCAGCCCGGGACAGGGAGCTGATCGAACCTACGAGCAGTACTTC	CASSPSPGQGADRTYEQYF
TRBD1	NA	TRBV2	TRBJ2-7	TGTGCCAGCAGTGAGGGGGACAGTACCTACGAGCAGTACTTC	CASSEGDSTYEQYF
NA	NA	TRBV7-2	TRBJ1-2	TGTGCCAGCAGCTTACAAAACAGGGACGGGGAGGGCTACACCTTC	CASSLQNRDGEGYTF
TRBD1	NA	TRBV2	TRBJ2-7	TGTGCCAGTATTATTCAACAGGGGTCCTACGAGCAGTACTTC	CASIIQQGSYEQYF
TRBD2	NA	TRBV18	TRBJ2-3	TGTGCCAGCTCACCTGAGACTCTAGCGGGCACAGATACGCAGTATTTT	CASSPETLAGTDTQYF
TRBD2	NA	TRBV18	TRBJ2-2	TGTGCCAGCTCACCAAGGGCGGGAGCAAACACCGGGGAGCTGTTTTTT	CASSPRAGANTGELFF
TRBD2	NA	TRBV2	TRBJ2-7	TGTGCCAGCAGTATAATGACTAGCACTTCGGTCGGGCAGTACTTC	CASSIMTSTSVGQYF
TRBD2	NA	TRBV7-2	TRBJ2-3	TGTGCCAGCAGCTGGGCTGTGAGGACTAGCGGAGGGACAGATACGCAGTATTTT	CASSWAVRTSGGTDTQYF
NA	NA	TRBV19	TRBJ1-2	TGTGCCAGTAGTATCGGAGGGACCGACTATGGCTACACCTTC	CASSIGGTDYGYTF
NA	NA	TRBV9	TRBJ2-7	TGTGCCAGCAGCGTCTTAGCGGAGCGGTCCTACGAGCAGTACTTC	CASSVLAERSYEQYF
NA	NA	TRBV3-1/TRBV3-2	TRBJ2-3	TGTGCCAGCAGCCAATCGACACCCAAGATTCCAGATACGCAGTATTTT	CASSQSTPKIPDTQYF
NA	NA	TRBV18	TRBJ2-1	TGTGCCAGCTCACCTATAAATGAGCAGTTCTTC	CASSPINEQFF
TRBD1	NA	TRBV29-1	TRBJ2-1	TGCAGCGTTGACAAAGGGGGCGATGAGCAGTTCTTC	CSVDKGGDEQFF
NA	NA	TRBV7-8	TRBJ2-3	TGTGCCAGCAGCCGACTACGCACAGATACGCAGTATTTT	CASSRLRTDTQYF
NA	NA	TRBV7-3	TRBJ2-5	TGTGCCAGCAGCTTAACGGTGGGGCCGGTTATGGAGACCCAGTACTTC	CASSLTVGPVMETQYF
TRBD2	NA	TRBV7-2	TRBJ2-3	TGTGCCAGCAGCTTAGGAGGCAGCGGGAGAGAAGATACGCAGTATTTT	CASSLGGSGREDTQYF
NA	once	TRBV28	TRBJ2-5	TGTGCCAGCAGTTTCCCCGTGGGCGAGACCCAGTACTTC	CASSFPVGETQYF
TRBD1	NA	TRBV6-2/TRBV6-3	TRBJ1-5	TGTGCCAGCAGCGAGGGGGCAGCCCAGCATTTT	CASSEGAAQHF
NA	NA	TRBV5-1	TRBJ2-7	TGCGCCAGCAGCTTGGCCGGTAACAGATTCTCCTACGAGCAGTACTTC	CASSLAGNRFSYEQYF
TRBD1	few	TRBV28	TRBJ1-2	TGTGCCAGCAGTTACGGACAGGGCCGTTATGGCTACACCTTC	CASSYGQGRYGYTF
NA	NA	TRBV5-1	TRBJ2-4	TGCGCCAGCAGCTTGGAGGCGGCTAGGAACATTCAGTACTTC	CASSLEAARNIQYF
TRBD2	NA	TRBV6-2/TRBV6-3	TRBJ2-5	TGTGCCAGCAGCCGTTTTAGCGGGAGGACACAAGAGACCCAGTACTTC	CASSRFSGRTQETQYF
NA	NA	TRBV7-3	TRBJ1-4	TGTGCCAGCAGCTTAAGTCCCAACCACAGAAGTACTGTTAATGAAAAACTGTTTTTT	CASSLSPNHRSTVNEKLFF
TRBD1	few	TRBV30	TRBJ1-2	TGTGCCTGGAGCGGTAGGGAGGGACAGGGGTACTATGGCTACACCTTC	CAWSGREGQGYYGYTF
TRBD2	NA	TRBV5-4	TRBJ2-1	TGTGCCAGCAGCGGGCAGTGGGAGGGCTTCGAAGAGCAGTTCTTC	CASSGQWEGFEEQFF
TRBD2	NA	TRBV19	TRBJ2-2	TGTGCCAGTAGTAGGCGGGGGATTATCACCGGAGAGCTGTTTTTT	CASSRRGIITGELFF
TRBD2	NA	TRBV29-1	TRBJ2-7	TGCAGCGCCATTACCGGCGGGAGCGAGCAGTACTTC	CSAITGGSEQYF
NA	NA	TRBV9	TRBJ1-6	TGTGCCAGCAGCGTCCGGGGGGCGCATTCACCCCTCCACTTT	CASSVRGAHSPLHF
NA	few	TRBV19	TRBJ2-1	TGTGCCAGTAGTATGGCGGCGGGTGGGGGCAGGAATGAGCAGTTCTTC	CASSMAAGGGRNEQFF
TRBD2	NA	TRBV7-3	TRBJ2-1	TGTGCCAGCAGCCCTAGGACTAGCGGGAGGAATGAGCAGTTCTTC	CASSPRTSGRNEQFF
NA	NA	TRBV28	TRBJ2-7	TGTGCCAGCAGTCAGGGGAGCTACGAGCAGTACTTC	CASSQGSYEQYF
TRBD1	NA	TRBV6-2/TRBV6-3	TRBJ2-5	TGTGCCAGCAGCCCTAACAGGGGCGTCCAAGAGACCCAGTACTTC	CASSPNRGVQETQYF
TRBD2	NA	TRBV7-2	TRBJ2-7	TGTGCCAGCAGCTTGTCGGGGGGTTCCTACGAGCAGTACTTC	CASSLSGGSYEQYF
TRBD2	NA	TRBV14	TRBJ2-1	TGTGCCAGCAGCCTGAGACTAGCCTCCTACAATGAGCAGTTCTTC	CASSLRLASYNEQFF
NA	NA	TRBV11-2	TRBJ2-3	TGTGCCAGCAGCTTCCCCCGGAGGGACACAGATACGCAGTATTTT	CASSFPRRDTDTQYF
NA	NA	TRBV19	TRBJ1-1	TGTGCCAGTACGGCAACAGGGCGGAAGACTGAAGCTTTCTTT	CASTATGRKTEAFF
TRBD1	NA	TRBV19	TRBJ2-4	TGTGCCAGTAGTGCGGGACAGGCGGGTGGAAACATTCAGTACTTC	CASSAGQAGGNIQYF
TRBD1	few	TRBV11-3	TRBJ2-5	TGTGCCAGCAGCTTGAATCCCCCCGACAGGGGCGCAGAGACCCAGTACTTC	CASSLNPPDRGAETQYF
TRBD2	NA	TRBV14	TRBJ2-1	TGTGCCAGCAGCCAAGTCCGAGGGGCCTTGGGACTAGCTTACAATGAGCAGTTCTTC	CASSQVRGALGLAYNEQFF
TRBD1	NA	TRBV3-1/TRBV3-2	TRBJ1-2	TGTGCCAGCAGCCAAGGGCGACAGGGTGGCTATGGCTACACCTTC	CASSQGRQGGYGYTF
NA	NA	TRBV11-2	TRBJ1-3	TGTGCCAGCAGCTCCGAGCGGGATCTCTTGAGGGGTACCATATATTTT	CASSSERDLLRGTIYF
TRBD1	NA	TRBV19	TRBJ2-5	TGTGCCAGTAGTAGATGGACAGGGGGCTATGAGACCCAGTACTTC	CASSRWTGGYETQYF
TRBD1	NA	TRBV10-3	TRBJ2-7	TGTGCCATCAGTTCGGACAGGGGCTCAACCTACGAGCAGTACTTC	CAISSDRGSTYEQYF